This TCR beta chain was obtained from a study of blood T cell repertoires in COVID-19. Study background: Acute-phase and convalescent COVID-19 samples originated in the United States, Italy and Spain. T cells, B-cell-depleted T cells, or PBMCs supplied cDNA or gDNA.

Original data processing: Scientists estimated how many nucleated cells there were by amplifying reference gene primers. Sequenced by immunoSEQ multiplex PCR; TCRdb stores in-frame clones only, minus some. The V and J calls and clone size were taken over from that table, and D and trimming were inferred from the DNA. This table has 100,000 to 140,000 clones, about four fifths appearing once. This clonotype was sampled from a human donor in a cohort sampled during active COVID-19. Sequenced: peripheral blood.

The CDR3 spells CASSLGGLSNQPQHF. In DNA, the CDR3 is TGTGCCAGCAGTTTAGGGGGCTTGAGCAATCAGCCCCAGCATTTT. This chain connects TRBV28 to TRBJ1-5; weak D call: TRBD1 (6 bases). The germline V and J ends were trimmed by 2 bases and 1 base, with 9 bases remaining between them. Germline V gene lookup returns CDR1 MDHEN and CDR2 SYDVKM. The CDR3 consists of 15 residues. Filled out from reference TRBV28 and TRBJ1-5, the complete variable domain reads DVKVTQSSRYLVKRTGEKVFLECVQDMDHENMFWYRQDPGLGLRLIYFSYDVKMKEKGDIPEGYSVSREKKERFSLILESASTNQTSMYLCASSLGGLSNQPQHFGDGTRLSIL.